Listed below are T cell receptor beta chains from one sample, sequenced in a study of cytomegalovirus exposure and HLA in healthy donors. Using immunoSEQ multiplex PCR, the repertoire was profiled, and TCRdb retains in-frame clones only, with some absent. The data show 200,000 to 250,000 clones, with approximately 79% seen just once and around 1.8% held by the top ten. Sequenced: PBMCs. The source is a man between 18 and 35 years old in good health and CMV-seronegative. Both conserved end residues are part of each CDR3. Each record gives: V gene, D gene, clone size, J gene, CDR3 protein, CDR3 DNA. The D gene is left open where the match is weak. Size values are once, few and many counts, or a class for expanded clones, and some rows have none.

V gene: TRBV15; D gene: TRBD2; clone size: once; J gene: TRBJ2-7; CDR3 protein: CATGERGRASYEQYF; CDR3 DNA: TGTGCCACGGGGGAGCGGGGGCGAGCCTCCTACGAGCAGTACTTC
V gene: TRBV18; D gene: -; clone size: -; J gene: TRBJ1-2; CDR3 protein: CASSLTVGDWDAGYTF; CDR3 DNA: TGTGCCAGCTCACTCACAGTGGGAGACTGGGATGCGGGCTACACCTTC
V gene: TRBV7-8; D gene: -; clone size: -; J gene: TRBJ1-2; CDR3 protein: CASSLRGNYGYTF; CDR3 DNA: TGTGCCAGCAGCTTAAGGGGAAACTATGGCTACACCTTC
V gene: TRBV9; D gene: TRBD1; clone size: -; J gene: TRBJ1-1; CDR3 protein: CASSPEGGLNTEAFF; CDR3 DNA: TGTGCCAGCAGCCCTGAAGGGGGCCTGAACACTGAAGCTTTCTTT
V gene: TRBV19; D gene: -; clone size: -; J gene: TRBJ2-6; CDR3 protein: CASSPEGSGANVLTF; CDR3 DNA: TGTGCCAGTAGCCCCGAGGGCTCTGGGGCCAACGTCCTGACTTTC
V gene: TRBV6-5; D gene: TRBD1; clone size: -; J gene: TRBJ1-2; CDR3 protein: CASSQDRAPYGYTF; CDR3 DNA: TGTGCCAGCAGTCAGGACAGGGCTCCCTATGGCTACACCTTC
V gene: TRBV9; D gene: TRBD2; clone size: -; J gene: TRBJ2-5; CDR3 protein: CASSSRLAGTTSPQETQYF; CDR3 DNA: TGTGCCAGCAGCTCCCGACTAGCGGGCACGACCTCGCCGCAAGAGACCCAGTACTTC
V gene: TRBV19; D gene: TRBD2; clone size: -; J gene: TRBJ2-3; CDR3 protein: CASKPLAGATDTQYF; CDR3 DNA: TGTGCCAGTAAGCCACTAGCGGGGGCCACAGATACGCAGTATTTT
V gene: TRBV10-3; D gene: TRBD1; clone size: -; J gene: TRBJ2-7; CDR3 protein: CANGQGAHEQYF; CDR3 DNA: TGTGCCAACGGACAGGGGGCTCACGAGCAGTACTTC
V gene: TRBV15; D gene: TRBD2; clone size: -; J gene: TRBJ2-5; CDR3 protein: CATSRRAGEEETQYF; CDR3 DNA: TGTGCCACCAGCAGAAGAGCGGGAGAAGAAGAGACCCAGTACTTC
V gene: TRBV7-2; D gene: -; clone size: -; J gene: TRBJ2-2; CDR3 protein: CASSLGYPPNTGELFF; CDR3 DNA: TGTGCCAGCAGCTTGGGCTATCCACCGAACACCGGGGAGCTGTTTTTT
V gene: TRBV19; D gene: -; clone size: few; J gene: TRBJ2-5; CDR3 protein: CASSNGLQAGETQYF; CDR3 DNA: TGTGCCAGTAGTAACGGTCTCCAGGCAGGGGAGACCCAGTACTTC
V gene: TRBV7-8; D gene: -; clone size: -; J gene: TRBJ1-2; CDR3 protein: CASSLSGGRVEKGYTF; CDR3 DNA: TGTGCCAGCAGCTTATCGGGCGGGAGGGTGGAGAAAGGCTACACCTTC
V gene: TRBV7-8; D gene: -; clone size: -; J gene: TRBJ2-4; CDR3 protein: CASSPSLRFGGAKNIQYF; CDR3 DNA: TGTGCCAGCAGCCCATCGCTAAGGTTTGGCGGAGCCAAAAACATTCAGTACTTC
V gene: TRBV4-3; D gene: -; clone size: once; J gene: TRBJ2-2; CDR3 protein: CASSQDSSTTNTGELFF; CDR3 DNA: TGCGCCAGCAGCCAAGATTCTAGCACGACGAACACCGGGGAGCTGTTTTTT
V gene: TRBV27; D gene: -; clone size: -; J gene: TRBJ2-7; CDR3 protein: CASSLLGDEQYF; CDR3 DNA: TGTGCCAGCAGTTTATTAGGGGACGAGCAGTACTTC
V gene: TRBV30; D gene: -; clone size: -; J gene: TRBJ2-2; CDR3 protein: CAWRRERLSGELFF; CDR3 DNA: TGTGCCTGGAGAAGGGAGCGGCTATCCGGGGAGCTGTTTTTT
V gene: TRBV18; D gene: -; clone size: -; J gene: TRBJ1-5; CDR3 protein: CASSPEGGGGDQPQHF; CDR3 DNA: TGTGCCAGCTCACCAGAGGGAGGCGGGGGAGATCAGCCCCAGCATTTT
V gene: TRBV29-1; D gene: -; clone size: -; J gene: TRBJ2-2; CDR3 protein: CSVEGGLTGELFF; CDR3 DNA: TGCAGCGTCGAGGGGGGGCTCACCGGGGAGCTGTTTTTT
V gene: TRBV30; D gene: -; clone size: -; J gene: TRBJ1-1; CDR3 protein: CAWSVERLENTEAFF; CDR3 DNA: TGTGCCTGGAGTGTAGAAAGACTAGAGAACACTGAAGCTTTCTTT
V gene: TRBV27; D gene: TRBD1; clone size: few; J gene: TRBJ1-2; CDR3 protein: CASSELTGGGYTF; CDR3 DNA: TGTGCCAGCAGTGAACTGACAGGGGGTGGCTACACCTTC
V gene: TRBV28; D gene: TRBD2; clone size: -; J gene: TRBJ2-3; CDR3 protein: CASSLLTSGIRTDTQYF; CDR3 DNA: TGTGCCAGCAGTTTATTGACTAGCGGGATTAGAACAGATACGCAGTATTTT
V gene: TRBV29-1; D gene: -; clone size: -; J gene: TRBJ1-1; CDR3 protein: CSVEVGGAGAFF; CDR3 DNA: TGCAGCGTTGAAGTGGGGGGGGCAGGAGCTTTCTTT
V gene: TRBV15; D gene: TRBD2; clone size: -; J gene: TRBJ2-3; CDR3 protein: CATSSLSGSYADTQYF; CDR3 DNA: TGTGCCACCAGCAGTCTTAGCGGGAGTTACGCAGATACGCAGTATTTT
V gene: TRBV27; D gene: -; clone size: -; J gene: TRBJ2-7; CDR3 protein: CASSLRGFGAYEQYF; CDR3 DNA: TGTGCCAGCAGTTTAAGGGGGTTTGGGGCCTACGAGCAGTACTTC
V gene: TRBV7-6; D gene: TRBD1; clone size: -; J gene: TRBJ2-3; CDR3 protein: CASSSQGEKDTQYF; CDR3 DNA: TGTGCCAGCAGCTCCCAGGGGGAGAAAGATACGCAGTATTTT
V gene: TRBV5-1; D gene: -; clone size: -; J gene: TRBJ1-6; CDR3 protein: CASSLGDTTNSPLHF; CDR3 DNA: TGCGCCAGCAGCTTGGGTGACACGACCAATTCACCCCTCCACTTT
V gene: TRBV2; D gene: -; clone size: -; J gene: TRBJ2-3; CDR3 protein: CASSGRTTYTDTQYF; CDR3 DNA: TGTGCCAGCAGTGGGCGGACTACCTACACAGATACGCAGTATTTT
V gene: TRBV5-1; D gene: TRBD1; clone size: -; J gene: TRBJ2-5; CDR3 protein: CASSADRVDETQYF; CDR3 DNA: TGCGCCAGCAGCGCGGACAGGGTGGATGAGACCCAGTACTTC
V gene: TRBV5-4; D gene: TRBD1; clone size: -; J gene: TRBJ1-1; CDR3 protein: CASSRTTGGRVNTEAFF; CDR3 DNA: TGTGCCAGCAGCCGAACTACAGGGGGCCGGGTGAACACTGAAGCTTTCTTT
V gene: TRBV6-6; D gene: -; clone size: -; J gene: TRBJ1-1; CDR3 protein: CASSGVRGTEAFF; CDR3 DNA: TGTGCCAGCAGTGGGGTCCGGGGCACTGAAGCTTTCTTT
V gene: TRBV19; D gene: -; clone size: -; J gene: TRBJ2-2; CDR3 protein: CASRGRGAINTGELFF; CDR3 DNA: TGTGCCAGTCGGGGCCGCGGGGCCATAAACACCGGGGAGCTGTTTTTT
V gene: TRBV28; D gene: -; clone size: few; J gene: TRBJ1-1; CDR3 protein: CASSTTGNTEAFF; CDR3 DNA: TGTGCCAGCAGTACCACGGGGAACACTGAAGCTTTCTTT
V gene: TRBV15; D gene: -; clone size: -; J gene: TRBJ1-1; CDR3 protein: CATSRDIGNTEAFF; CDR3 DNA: TGTGCCACCAGCAGAGACATCGGGAACACTGAAGCTTTCTTT
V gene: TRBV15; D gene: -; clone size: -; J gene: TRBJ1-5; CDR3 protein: CATSSRLWTAEGQPQHF; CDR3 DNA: TGTGCCACCAGCTCTCGACTTTGGACAGCAGAGGGTCAGCCCCAGCATTTT
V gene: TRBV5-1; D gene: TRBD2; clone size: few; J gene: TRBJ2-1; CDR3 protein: CASSDGLAESYNEQFF; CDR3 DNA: TGCGCCAGCAGCGACGGACTAGCGGAATCCTACAATGAGCAGTTCTTC
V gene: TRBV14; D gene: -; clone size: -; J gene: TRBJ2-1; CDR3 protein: CASRRTAYNEQFF; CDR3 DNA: TGTGCCAGCCGAAGGACAGCATACAATGAGCAGTTCTTC
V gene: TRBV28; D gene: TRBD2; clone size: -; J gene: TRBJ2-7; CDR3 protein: CASRPTGLALAEQYF; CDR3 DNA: TGTGCCAGCAGACCCACAGGACTAGCGCTTGCCGAGCAGTACTTC
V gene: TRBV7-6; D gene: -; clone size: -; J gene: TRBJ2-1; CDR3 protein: CASTLRGGGKGTLSSYNEQFF; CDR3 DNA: TGTGCCAGCACCCTTAGAGGGGGCGGGAAGGGAACCTTGAGCTCCTACAATGAGCAGTTCTTC
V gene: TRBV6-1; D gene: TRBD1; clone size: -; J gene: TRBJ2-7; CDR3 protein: CATSEGAPGYEQYF; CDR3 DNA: TGTGCAACAAGCGAGGGGGCGCCCGGGTACGAGCAGTACTTC
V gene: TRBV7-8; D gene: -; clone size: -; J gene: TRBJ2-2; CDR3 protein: CASSFDRTTGELFF; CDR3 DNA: TGTGCCAGCAGCTTTGACAGGACCACCGGGGAGCTGTTTTTT
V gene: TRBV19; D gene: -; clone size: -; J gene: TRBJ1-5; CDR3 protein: CASSAQTGLGDQPQHF; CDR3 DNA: TGTGCCAGTAGTGCTCAAACAGGATTAGGCGATCAGCCCCAGCATTTT
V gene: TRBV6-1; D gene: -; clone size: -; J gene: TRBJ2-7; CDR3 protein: CASSDVSYEQYF; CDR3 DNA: TGTGCCAGCAGTGATGTAAGCTACGAGCAGTACTTC
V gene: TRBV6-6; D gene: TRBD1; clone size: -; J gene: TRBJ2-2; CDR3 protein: CASYSGTANTGELFF; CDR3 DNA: TGTGCCAGTTACTCCGGGACAGCGAACACCGGGGAGCTGTTTTTT
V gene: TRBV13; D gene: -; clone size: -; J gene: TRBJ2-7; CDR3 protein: CASSLVGGTVYEQYF; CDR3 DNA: TGTGCCAGCAGCTTAGTAGGGGGAACCGTGTACGAGCAGTACTTC
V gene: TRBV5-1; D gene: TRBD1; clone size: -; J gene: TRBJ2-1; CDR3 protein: CASSSDLTGINEQFF; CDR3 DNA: TGCGCCAGCAGCTCCGATCTGACAGGGATCAATGAGCAGTTCTTC
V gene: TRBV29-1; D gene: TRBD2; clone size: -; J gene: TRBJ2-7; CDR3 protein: CSVVLAGDEQYF; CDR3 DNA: TGCAGCGTTGTACTAGCGGGGGACGAGCAGTACTTC